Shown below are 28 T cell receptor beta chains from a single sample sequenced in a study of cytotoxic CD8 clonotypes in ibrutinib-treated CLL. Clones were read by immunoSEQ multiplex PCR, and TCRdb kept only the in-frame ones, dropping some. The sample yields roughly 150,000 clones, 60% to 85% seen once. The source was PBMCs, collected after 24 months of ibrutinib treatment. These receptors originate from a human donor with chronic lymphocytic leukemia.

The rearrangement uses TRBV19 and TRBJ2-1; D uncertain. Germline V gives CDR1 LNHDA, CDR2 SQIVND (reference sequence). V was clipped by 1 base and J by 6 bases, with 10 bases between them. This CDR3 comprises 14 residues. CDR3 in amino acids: CASSIAGEGNEQFF. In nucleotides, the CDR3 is TGTGCCAGTAGTATAGCTGGGGAAGGCAATGAGCAGTTCTTC.

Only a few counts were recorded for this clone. The CDR3 loop reads CASSGLAGETQYF. In nucleotides, the CDR3 is TGCGCCAGCAGCGGGTTAGCGGGAGAGACCCAGTACTTC. V usage is TRBV4-3 and J usage is TRBJ2-5; 7 nucleotides match TRBD2. Losses at the gene ends were 5 bases for V and 4 bases for J; bases not matched to a gene: 4. CDR3 size: 13 residues. Germline V CDR1 and CDR2: LGHNA, YSLEER.

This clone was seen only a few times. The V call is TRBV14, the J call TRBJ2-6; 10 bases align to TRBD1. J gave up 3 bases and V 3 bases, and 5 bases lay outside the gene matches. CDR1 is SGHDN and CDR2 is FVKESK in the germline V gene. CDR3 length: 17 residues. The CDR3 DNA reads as TGTGCCAGCAGCCAGAGGGACAGGGGTTTTGGGGCCAACGTCCTGACTTTC. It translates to CASSQRDRGFGANVLTF.

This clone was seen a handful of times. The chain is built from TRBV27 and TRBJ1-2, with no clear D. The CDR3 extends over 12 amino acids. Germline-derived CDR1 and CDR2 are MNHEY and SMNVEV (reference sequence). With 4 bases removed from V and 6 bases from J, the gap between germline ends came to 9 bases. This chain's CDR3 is CASSSLLNGYTF. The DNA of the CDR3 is TGTGCCAGCAGTTCGCTCCTGAATGGCTACACCTTC.

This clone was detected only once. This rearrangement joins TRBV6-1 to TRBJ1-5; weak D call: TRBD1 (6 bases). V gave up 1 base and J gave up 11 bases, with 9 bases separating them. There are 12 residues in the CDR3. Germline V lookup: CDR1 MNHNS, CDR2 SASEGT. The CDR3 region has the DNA TGTGCCAGCAGTGAAGGTACAGGGACCCAGCATTTT. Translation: CASSEGTGTQHF.

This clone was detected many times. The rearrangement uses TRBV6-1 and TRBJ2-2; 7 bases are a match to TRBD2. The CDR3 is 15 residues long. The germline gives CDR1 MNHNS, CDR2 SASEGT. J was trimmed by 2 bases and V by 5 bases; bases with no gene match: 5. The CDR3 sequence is CASSWAGVNTGELFF. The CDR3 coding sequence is TGTGCCAGCAGTTGGGCGGGAGTCAACACCGGGGAGCTGTTTTTT.

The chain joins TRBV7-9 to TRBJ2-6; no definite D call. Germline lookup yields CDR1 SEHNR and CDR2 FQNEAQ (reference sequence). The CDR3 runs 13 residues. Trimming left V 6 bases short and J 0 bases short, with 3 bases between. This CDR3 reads CASRASGANVLTF. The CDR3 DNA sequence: TGTGCCAGCAGGGCCTCTGGGGCCAACGTCCTGACTTTC.

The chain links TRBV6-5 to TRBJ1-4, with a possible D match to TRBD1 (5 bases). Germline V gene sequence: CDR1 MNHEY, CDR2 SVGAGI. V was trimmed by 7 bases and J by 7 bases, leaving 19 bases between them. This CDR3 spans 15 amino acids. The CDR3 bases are TGTGCCAGCACCGCTGCAGGGAGCCCCCCTGAAAAACTGTTTTTT. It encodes CASTAAGSPPEKLFF.

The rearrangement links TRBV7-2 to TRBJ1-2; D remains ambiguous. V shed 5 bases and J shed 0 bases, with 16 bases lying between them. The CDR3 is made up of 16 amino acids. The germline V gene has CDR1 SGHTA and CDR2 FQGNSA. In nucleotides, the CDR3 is TGTGCCAGCAGCCTAGGCCATGGGGTGCCTAACTATGGCTACACCTTC. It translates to CASSLGHGVPNYGYTF.

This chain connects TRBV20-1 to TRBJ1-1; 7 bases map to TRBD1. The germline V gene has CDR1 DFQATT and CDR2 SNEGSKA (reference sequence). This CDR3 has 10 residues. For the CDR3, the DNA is TGCAGAGCAGGGGGGACCAAAGCTTTCTTT. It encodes CRAGGTKAFF.

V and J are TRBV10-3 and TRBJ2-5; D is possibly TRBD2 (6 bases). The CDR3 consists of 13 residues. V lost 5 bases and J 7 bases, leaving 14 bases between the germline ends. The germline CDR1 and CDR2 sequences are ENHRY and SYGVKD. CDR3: CAISNGDWGTQYF. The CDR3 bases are TGTGCCATCAGTAACGGGGACTGGGGGACCCAGTACTTC.

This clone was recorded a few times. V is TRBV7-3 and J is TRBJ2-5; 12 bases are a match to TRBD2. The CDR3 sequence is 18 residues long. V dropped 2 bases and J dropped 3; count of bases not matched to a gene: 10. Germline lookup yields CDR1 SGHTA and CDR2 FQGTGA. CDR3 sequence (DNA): TGTGCCAGCAGCTTAGCCCCCGGGACTAGCGGGCCCAAAGAGACCCAGTACTTC. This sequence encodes CASSLAPGTSGPKETQYF.

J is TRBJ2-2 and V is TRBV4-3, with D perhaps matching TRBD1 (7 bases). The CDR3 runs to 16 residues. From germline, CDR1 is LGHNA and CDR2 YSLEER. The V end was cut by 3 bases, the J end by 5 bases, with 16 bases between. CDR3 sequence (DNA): TGCGCCAGCAGCCAGGACAGGAGGGCGGGAACCGGGGAGCTGTTTTTT. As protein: CASSQDRRAGTGELFF.

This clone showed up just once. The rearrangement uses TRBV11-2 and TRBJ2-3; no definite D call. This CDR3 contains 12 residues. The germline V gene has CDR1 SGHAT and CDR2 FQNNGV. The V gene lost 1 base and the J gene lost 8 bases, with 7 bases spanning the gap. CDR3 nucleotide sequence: TGTGCCAGCAGCTTAGTTCGCGGTACGCAGTATTTT. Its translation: CASSLVRGTQYF.

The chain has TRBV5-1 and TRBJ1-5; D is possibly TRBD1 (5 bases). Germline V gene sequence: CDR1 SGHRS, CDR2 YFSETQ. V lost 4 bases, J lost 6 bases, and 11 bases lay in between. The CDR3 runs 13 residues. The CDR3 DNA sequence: TGCGCCAGCAGCCCCCGGGGGGGTCAGCCCCAGCATTTT. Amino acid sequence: CASSPRGGQPQHF.

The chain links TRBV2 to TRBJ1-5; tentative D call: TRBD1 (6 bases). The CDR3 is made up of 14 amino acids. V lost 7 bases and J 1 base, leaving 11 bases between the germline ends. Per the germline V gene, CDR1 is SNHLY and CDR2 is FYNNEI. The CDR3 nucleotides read TGTGCCAGCACCCCCAGGGGAAGCAATCAGCCCCAGCATTTT. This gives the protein CASTPRGSNQPQHF.

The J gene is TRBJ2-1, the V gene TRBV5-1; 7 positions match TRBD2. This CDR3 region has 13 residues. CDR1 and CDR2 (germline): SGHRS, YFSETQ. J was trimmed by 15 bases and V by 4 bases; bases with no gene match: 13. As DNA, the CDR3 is TGCGCCAGCAGCGAACCATCTAGCGGACCCGGGTTCTTC. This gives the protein CASSEPSSGPGFF.

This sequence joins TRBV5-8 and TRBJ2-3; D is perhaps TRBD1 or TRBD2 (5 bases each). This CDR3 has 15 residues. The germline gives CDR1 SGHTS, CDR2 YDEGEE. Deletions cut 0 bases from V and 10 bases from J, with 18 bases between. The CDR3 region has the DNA TGTGCCAGCAGCTTGGGGGACGGGCAGAGAGTTGCGCAGTATTTT. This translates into CASSLGDGQRVAQYF.

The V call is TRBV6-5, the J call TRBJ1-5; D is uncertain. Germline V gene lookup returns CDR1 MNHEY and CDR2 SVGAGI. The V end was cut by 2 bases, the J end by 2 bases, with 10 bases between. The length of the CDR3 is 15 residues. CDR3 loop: CASSYGPDGNQPQHF. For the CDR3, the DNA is TGTGCCAGCAGTTACGGGCCTGATGGCAATCAGCCCCAGCATTTT.

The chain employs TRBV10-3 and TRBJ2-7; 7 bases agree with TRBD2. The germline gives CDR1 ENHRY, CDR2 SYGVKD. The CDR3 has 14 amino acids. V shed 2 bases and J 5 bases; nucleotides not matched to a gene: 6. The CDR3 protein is CAISERVGGNEQYF. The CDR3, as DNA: TGTGCCATCAGTGAGCGCGTCGGGGGGAACGAGCAGTACTTC.

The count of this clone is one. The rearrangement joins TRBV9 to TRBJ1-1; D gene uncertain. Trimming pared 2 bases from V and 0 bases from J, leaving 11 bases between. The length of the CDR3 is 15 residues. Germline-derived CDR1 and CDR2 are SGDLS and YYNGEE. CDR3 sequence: CASSVWPELNTEAFF. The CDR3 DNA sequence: TGTGCCAGCAGCGTCTGGCCGGAGTTGAACACTGAAGCTTTCTTT.

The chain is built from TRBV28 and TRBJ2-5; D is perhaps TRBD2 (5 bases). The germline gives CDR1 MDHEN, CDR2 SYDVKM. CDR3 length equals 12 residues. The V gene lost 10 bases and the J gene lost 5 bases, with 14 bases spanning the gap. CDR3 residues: CATRRVGETQYF. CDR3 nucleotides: TGTGCCACCCGGCGGGTGGGGGAGACCCAGTACTTC. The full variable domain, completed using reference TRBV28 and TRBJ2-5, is DVKVTQSSRYLVKRTGEKVFLECVQDMDHENMFWYRQDPGLGLRLIYFSYDVKMKEKGDIPEGYSVSREKKERFSLILESASTNQTSMYLCATRRVGETQYFGPGTRLLVL.

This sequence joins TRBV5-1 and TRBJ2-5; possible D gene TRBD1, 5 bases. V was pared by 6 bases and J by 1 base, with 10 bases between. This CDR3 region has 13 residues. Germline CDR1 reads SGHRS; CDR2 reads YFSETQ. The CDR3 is CASTPQGQETQYF. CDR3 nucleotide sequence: TGCGCCAGCACCCCCCAGGGCCAAGAGACCCAGTACTTC.

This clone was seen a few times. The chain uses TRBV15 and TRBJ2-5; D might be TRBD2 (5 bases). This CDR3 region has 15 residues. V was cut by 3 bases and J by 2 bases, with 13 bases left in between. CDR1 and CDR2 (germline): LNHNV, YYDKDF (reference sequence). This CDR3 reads CATSRPGVGQETQYF. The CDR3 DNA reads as TGTGCCACCAGCAGGCCCGGGGTAGGGCAAGAGACCCAGTACTTC.

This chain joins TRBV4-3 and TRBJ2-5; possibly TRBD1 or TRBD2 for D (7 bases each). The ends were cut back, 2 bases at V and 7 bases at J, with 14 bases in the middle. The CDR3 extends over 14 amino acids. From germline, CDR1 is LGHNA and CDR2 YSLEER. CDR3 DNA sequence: TGCGCCAGCAGCCAATACAGGGGAGGGGGGACCCAGTACTTC. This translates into CASSQYRGGGTQYF.

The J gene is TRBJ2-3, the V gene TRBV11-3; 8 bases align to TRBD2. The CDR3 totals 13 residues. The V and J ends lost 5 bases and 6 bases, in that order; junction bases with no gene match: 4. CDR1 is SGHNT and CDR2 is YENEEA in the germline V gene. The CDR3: CASSPGTRDTQYF. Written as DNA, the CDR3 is TGTGCCAGCAGCCCTGGGACTAGGGATACGCAGTATTTT.

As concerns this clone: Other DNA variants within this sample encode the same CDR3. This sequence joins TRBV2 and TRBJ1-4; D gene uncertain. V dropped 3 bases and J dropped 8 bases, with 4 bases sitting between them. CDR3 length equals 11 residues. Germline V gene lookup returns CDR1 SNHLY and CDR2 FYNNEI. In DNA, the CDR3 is TGTGCCAGCAGTGAGGAGGAAAAACTGTTTTTT. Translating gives CASSEEEKLFF.

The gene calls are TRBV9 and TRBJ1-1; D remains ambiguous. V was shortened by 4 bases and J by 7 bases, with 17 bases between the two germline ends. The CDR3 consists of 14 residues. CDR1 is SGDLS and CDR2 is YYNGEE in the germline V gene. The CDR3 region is CASSPGPAWGEAFF. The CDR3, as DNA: TGTGCCAGCAGCCCCGGACCCGCATGGGGTGAAGCTTTCTTT.